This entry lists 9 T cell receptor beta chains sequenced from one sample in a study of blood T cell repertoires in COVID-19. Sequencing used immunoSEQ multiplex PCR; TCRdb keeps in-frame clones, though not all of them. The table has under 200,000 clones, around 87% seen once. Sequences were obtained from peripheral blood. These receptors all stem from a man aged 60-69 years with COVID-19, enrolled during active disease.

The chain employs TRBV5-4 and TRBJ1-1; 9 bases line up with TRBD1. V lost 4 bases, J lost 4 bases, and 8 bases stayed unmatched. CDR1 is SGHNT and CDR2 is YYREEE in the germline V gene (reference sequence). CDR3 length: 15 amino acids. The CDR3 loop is CASSRPDRGSTEAFF. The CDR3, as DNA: TGTGCCAGCAGCCGCCCCGACAGGGGGAGCACTGAAGCTTTCTTT. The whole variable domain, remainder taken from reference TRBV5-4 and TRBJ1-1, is ETGVTQSPTHLIKTRGQQVTLRCSSQSGHNTVSWYQQALGQGPQFIFQYYREEENGRGNFPPRFSGLQFPNYSSELNVNALELDDSALYLCASSRPDRGSTEAFFGQGTRLTVV.

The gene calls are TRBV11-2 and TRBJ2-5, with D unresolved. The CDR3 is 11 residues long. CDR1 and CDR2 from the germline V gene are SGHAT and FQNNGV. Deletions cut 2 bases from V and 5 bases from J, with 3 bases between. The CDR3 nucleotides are TGTGCCAGCAGCTTACGGGAGACCCAGTACTTC. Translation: CASSLRETQYF.

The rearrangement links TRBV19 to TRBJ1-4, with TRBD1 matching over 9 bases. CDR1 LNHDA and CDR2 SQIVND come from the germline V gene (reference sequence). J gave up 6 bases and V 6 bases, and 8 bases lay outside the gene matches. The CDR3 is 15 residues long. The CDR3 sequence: CASRNRGQGDEKLFF. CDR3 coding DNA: TGTGCCAGTAGAAATCGGGGACAGGGTGATGAAAAACTGTTTTTT. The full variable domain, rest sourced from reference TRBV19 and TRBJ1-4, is DGGITQSPKYLFRKEGQNVTLSCEQNLNHDAMYWYRQDPGQGLRLIYYSQIVNDFQKGDIAEGYSVSREKKESFPLTVTSAQKNPTAFYLCASRNRGQGDEKLFFGSGTQLSVL.

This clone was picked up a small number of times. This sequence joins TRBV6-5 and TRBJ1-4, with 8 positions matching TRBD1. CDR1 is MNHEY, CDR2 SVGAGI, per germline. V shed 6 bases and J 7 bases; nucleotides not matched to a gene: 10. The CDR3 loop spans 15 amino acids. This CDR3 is CASSPAGTGREKLFF. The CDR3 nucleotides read TGTGCCAGCAGCCCAGCCGGGACAGGACGTGAAAAACTGTTTTTT.

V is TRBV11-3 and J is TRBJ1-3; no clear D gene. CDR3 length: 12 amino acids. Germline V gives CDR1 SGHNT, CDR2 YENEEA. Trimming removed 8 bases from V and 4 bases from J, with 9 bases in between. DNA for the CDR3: TGTGCCAGCGGCGAGGTGGGAAACACCATATATTTT. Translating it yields CASGEVGNTIYF.

Here the CDR3 reads CASSPGQGPGNEKLFF. In nucleotides, the CDR3 is TGTGCCAGCAGTCCCGGACAGGGGCCGGGGAATGAAAAACTGTTTTTT. V gene TRBV6-2 or TRBV6-3 combines with J gene TRBJ1-4, with 9 nucleotides matching TRBD1. The CDR3 totals 16 residues. Trimming cost V 5 bases and J 5 bases; bases outside gene matches: 9. CDR1 MNHEY and CDR2 SVGEGT come from the germline V gene.

In DNA form, the CDR3 reads TGTGCCAGTAGTTATTCCCAGGGGGGTGAAAAACTGTTTTTT. It translates to CASSYSQGGEKLFF. V is TRBV19 and J is TRBJ1-4; 7 nucleotides align to TRBD1. Per the germline V gene, CDR1 is LNHDA and CDR2 is SQIVND (reference sequence). J was trimmed by 7 bases and V by 5 bases; bases with no gene match: 7. This CDR3 is built from 14 residues.

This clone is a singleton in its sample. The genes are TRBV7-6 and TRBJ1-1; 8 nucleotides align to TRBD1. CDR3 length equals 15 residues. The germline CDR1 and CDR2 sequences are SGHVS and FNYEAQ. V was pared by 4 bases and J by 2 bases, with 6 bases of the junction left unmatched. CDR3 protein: CASSSFRGPNTEAFF. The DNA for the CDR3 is TGTGCCAGCAGCTCTTTCAGGGGGCCAAACACTGAAGCTTTCTTT.

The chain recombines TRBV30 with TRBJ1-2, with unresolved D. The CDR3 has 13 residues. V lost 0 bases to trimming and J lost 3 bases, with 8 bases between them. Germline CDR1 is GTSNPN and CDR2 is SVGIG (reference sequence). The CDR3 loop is CAWSVGLDYGYTF. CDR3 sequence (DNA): TGTGCCTGGAGTGTCGGTCTGGACTATGGCTACACCTTC.